The TCR beta chain under discussion was sequenced for a study of blood T cell repertoires in COVID-19 (dated by TCRdb to the early 2020s). Regarding the complete study: The collaborator samples originated in the United States, Italy and Spain and spanned the acute and convalescent phases of COVID-19. A freely available public database, intended as a resource for researchers studying the immune response to SARS-CoV-2, is where the repertoires were released. Samples were obtained from the ongoing ImmuneRACE study (first 160 participants) and from roughly 1,300 subjects provided by 6 global collaborators. The sample metadata nearly always contained a de-identified subject ID, COVID-19 status, age in years and sex. The material from the prospective study consisted of cDNA or gDNA derived from T cells, B-cell-depleted T cells, or PBMCs. HLA class I and class II types, where available, came from metadata supplied by the sample provider rather than from assay-based typing. Subjects who had been exposed to COVID-19, were actively infected with it, or had recovered from it provided the deeply sampled blood TCRbeta repertoires that made up the dataset.

What the authors observed across the whole study: Clinical and demographic metadata were provided uncurated, with the amount varying by source and participant.

Participants in the prospective study were aged 18 to 89 years, lived in more than 20 United States geographic areas, and enrolled through a virtual design. In the prospective study, participants were assigned to cohorts based on the clinical history participants reported in a screening survey and a study questionnaire. For ImmuneRACE Cohort 3, a participant was defined as recovered based on two consecutive negative NP/OP PCR tests, clearance by a healthcare professional, or resolution of symptoms. In the prospective study, mobile phlebotomists collected whole blood, serum and a nasopharyngeal or oropharyngeal swab from each participant. Additional blood draws and questionnaires over an approximately two-month period could optionally be provided by prospective study participants. Blood samples from the prospective study were shipped frozen or at room temperature prior to DNA extraction. TCRbeta CDR3 regions were amplified from genomic DNA using the immunoSEQ Assay, a bias-controlled multiplex PCR. In the original analysis: The number of nucleated cells in each sample was estimated by amplification of reference gene primers within the assay. To quantify the absolute abundance of each unique TCRbeta CDR3 rearrangement, sequence reads were collapsed and filtered. For each sample, productive Simpson clonality was calculated as the square root of Simpson's diversity index over productive rearrangements. In TCRdb, the immuneACCESS table is reduced to in-frame sequences with V and J assigned. These tables do not hold every clone; where another copy was compared, an unresolved V gene accounts for under half, and the others remain unexplained. The DNA gave D and trimming, while V, J and clone size come from that table. A total of 300,000 to 450,000 clones appear in this sample, about 87% of them only once. 1% to 1.5% of the sample is in the top ten clones.

A note on this clone: The target of this receptor is not known. No quality values exist for individual bases; no much larger clone is one base distant.

The clonotype comes from a man aged 25 to 45 who had recovered from COVID-19. Sequencing input: PBMCs or T cells enriched from blood (not recorded which).

The DNA sequence is as follows: TGTGCCAGTATCGGCAGATACAACTATAATAACTATGGCTACACCTTC. Translated, it gives CASIGRYNYNNYGYTF. In this chain, TRBV19 is recombined with TRBJ1-2, with no confident D gene call. The CDR3 numbers 16 residues from cysteine through phenylalanine. Only the CDR3 DNA stays, 48 bases, in frame from base 1. The V and J ends are trimmed by 7 bases and 1 base, leaving 19 bases between them. According to the germline V gene (reference sequence), CDR1 reads LNHDA and CDR2 reads SQIVND.